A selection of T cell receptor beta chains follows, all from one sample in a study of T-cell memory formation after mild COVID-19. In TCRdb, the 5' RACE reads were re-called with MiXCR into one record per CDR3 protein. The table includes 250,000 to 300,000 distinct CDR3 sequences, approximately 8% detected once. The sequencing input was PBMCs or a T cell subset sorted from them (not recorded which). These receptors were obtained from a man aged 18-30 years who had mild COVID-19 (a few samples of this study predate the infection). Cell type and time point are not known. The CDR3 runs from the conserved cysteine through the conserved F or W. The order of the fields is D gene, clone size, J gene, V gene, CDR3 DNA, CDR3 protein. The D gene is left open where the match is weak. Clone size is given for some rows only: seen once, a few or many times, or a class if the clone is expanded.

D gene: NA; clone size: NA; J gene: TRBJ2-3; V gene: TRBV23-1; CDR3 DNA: TGCGCCAGCAGTCAATCGGGGCGGAGGGGCACAGATACGCAGTATTTT; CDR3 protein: CASSQSGRRGTDTQYF
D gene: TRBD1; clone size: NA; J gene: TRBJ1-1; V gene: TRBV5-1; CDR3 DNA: TGCGCCAGCAGGAAGGACAGGGGGCGGACTGAAGCTTTCTTT; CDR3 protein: CASRKDRGRTEAFF
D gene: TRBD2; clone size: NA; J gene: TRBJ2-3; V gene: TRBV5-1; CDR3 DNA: TGCGCCAGCAGCTTGCTGGACGGGGGGGCAGATACGCAGTATTTT; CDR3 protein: CASSLLDGGADTQYF
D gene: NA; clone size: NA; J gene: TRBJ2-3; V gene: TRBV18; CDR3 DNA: TGTGCCAGCTCACTGGGCCCTCGGGATACGCAGTATTTT; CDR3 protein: CASSLGPRDTQYF
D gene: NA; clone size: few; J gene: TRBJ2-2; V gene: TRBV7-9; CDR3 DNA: TGTGCCAGCAGCTCTAGCAGACGGACCGGGGAGCTGTTTTTT; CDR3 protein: CASSSSRRTGELFF
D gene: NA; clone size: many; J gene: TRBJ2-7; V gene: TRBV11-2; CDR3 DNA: TGTGCCAGCAGCCATTCGACAGGCGACTACGAGCAGTACTTC; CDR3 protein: CASSHSTGDYEQYF
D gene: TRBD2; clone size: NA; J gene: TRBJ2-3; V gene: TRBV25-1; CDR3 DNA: TGTGCCAGCAGTGAATCACGGCGGGGGGTAACAGATACGCAGTATTTT; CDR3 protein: CASSESRRGVTDTQYF
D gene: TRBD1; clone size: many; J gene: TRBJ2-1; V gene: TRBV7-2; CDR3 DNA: TGTGCCAGCAGCTTAACCGGACAGGGGGCGTACAATGAGCAGTTCTTC; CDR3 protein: CASSLTGQGAYNEQFF
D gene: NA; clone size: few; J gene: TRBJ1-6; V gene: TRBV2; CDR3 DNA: TGTGCCAGCAGTGAGGGGGGTCGGGCACCCCTCCACTTT; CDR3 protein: CASSEGGRAPLHF
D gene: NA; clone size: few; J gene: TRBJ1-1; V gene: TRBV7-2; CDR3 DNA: TGTGCCAGCAGCTTAACATGGAGGGACACTGAAGCTTTCTTT; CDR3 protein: CASSLTWRDTEAFF
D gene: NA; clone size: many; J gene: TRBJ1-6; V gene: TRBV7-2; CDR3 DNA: TGTGCCAGCAGCCCGACAGACTGGAATTCACCCCTCCACTTT; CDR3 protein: CASSPTDWNSPLHF
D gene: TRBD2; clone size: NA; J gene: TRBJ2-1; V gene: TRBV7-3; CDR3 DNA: TGTGCCAGCAGCTCAAAACGGGGGGGCGGGAGTGAGCAGTTCTTC; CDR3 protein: CASSSKRGGGSEQFF
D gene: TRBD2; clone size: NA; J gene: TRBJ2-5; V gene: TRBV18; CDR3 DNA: TGTGCCAGCTCACCACCGATACGGACTAGCGGGGAGACCCAGTACTTC; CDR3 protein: CASSPPIRTSGETQYF
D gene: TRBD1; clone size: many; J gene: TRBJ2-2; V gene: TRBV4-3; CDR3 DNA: TGCGCCAGCAGCCAGCGGCCCGGGACAGGGATCGGGGAGCTGTTTTTT; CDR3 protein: CASSQRPGTGIGELFF
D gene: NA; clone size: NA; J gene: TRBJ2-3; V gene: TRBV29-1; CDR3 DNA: TGCAGCGTTGTTCGTGGGGTCACAGATACGCAGTATTTT; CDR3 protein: CSVVRGVTDTQYF
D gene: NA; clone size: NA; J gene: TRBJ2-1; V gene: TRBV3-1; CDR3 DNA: TGTGCCAGCAGCCAACTACACGAGGGGGTCCACAATGAGCAGTTCTTC; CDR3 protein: CASSQLHEGVHNEQFF
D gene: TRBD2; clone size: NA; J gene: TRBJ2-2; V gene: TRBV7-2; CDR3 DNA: TGTGCCAGCAGCCGAGAGCGCAGCGGGGGGGACACCGGGGAGCTGTTTTTT; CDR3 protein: CASSRERSGGDTGELFF
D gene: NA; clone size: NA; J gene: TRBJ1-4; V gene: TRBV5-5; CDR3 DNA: TGTGCCAGCAGCAGGCGGACAGCTCCTGAAAAACTGTTTTTT; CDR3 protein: CASSRRTAPEKLFF
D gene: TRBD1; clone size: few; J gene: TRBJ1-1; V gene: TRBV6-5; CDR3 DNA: TGTGCCAGCAGACCCGGACAGGGGGTAATAGGTGGCGGGACTGAAGCTTTCTTT; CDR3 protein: CASRPGQGVIGGGTEAFF
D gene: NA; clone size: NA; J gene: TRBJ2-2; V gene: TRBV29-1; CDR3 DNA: TGCAGCGTTGCCGGAAGGAACGCGAACACCGGGGAGCTGTTTTTT; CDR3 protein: CSVAGRNANTGELFF
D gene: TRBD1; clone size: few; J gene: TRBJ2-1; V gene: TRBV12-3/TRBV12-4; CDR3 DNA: TGTGCCAGCACCATTTGGCGGGACAGGGACAATGAGCAGTTCTTC; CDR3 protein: CASTIWRDRDNEQFF
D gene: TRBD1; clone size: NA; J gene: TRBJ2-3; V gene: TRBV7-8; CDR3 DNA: TGTGCCAGCAGCTTGCGGGGGACAGGGGGCGGGGATACGCAGTATTTT; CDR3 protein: CASSLRGTGGGDTQYF
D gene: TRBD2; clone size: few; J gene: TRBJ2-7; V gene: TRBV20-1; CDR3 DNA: TGCAGTGCTAGAGGTTTGGGAGGGCCCTACGAGCAGTACTTC; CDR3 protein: CSARGLGGPYEQYF
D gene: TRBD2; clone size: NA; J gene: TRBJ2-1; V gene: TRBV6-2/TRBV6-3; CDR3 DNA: TGTGCCAGCAGTTACGGTGCGGGGGGCCGGGATGAGCAGTTCTTC; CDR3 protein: CASSYGAGGRDEQFF
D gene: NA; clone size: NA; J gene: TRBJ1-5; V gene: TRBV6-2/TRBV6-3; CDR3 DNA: TGTGCCAGCAGTTGGACGGAACATCAGCCCCAGCATTTT; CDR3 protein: CASSWTEHQPQHF
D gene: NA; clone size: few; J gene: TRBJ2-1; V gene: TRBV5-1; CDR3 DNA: TGCGCCAGCAGCTTGGCGGTGAGACGGGGCCTTGTCCACAATGAGCAGTTCTTC; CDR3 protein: CASSLAVRRGLVHNEQFF
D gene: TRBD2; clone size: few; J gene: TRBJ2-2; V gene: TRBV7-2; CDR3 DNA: TGTGCCAGCAGCTACTCGGGGGGGCGAGGGCCGAGCACCGGGGAGCTGTTTTTT; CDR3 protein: CASSYSGGRGPSTGELFF
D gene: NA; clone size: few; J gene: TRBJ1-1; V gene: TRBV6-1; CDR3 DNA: TGTGCCAGCAGTGACCTAATTACTGAAGCTTTCTTT; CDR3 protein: CASSDLITEAFF
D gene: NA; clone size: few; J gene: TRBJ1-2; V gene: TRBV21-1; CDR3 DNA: TGTGCCAGCAGCAAAGGGCCGGGATTAAAGAACTATGGCTACACCTTC; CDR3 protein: CASSKGPGLKNYGYTF
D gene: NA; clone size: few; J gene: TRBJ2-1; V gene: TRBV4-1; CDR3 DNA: TGCGCCAGCAGCCAAGATCCGGGAGACAGGTTCTACAATGAGCAGTTCTTC; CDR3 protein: CASSQDPGDRFYNEQFF
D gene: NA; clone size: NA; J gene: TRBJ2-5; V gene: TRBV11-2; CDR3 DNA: TGTGCCAGCAGCTTAAGCCGGGCTACCCAGTACTTC; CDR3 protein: CASSLSRATQYF
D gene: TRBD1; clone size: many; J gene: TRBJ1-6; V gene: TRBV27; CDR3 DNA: TGTGCCAGCAGATCAGGGGGCGGGGGTTCACCCCTCCACTTT; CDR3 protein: CASRSGGGGSPLHF
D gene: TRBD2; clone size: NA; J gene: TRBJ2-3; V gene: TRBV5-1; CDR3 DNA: TGCGCCAGCAGCTTCATAGCGGGGGGCAGGACAGATACGCAGTATTTT; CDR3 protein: CASSFIAGGRTDTQYF
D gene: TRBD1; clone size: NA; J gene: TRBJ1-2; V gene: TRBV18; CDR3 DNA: TGTGCCAGCTCACAGACAGGGGACTATGGCTACACCTTC; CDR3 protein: CASSQTGDYGYTF
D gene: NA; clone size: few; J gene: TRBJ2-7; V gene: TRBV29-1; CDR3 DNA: TGCAGCGTTGGGGTGCGCGAGCAGTACTTC; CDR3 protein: CSVGVREQYF
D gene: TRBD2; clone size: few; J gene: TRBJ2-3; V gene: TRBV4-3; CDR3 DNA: TGCGCCAGCAGCGGACGACTAGCGGGGGACGGCACAGATACGCAGTATTTT; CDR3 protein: CASSGRLAGDGTDTQYF
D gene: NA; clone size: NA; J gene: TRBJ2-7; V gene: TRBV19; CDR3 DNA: TGTGCCAGTAGTATTCCGGACAACTACTACGAGCAGTACTTC; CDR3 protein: CASSIPDNYYEQYF
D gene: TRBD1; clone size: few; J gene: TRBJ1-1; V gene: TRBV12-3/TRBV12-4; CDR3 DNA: TGTGCCAGCAGTTTACTTGGGACAGGGAACACTGAAGCTTTCTTT; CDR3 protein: CASSLLGTGNTEAFF
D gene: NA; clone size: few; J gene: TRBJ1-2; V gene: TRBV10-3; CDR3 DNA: TGTGCCATCACTCGGTCCCTAGCTAACTATGGCTACACCTTC; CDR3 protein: CAITRSLANYGYTF
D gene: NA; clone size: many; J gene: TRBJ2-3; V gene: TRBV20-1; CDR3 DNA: TGCAGTGCTGGGGAGGCAGGCACAGATACGCAGTATTTT; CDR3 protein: CSAGEAGTDTQYF
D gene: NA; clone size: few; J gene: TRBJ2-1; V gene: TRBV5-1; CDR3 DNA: TGCGCCAGCAGCTTGAGTCGGGGGGCGGGATACAATGAGCAGTTCTTC; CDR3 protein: CASSLSRGAGYNEQFF
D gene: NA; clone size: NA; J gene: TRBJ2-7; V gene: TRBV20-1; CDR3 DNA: TGCAGTGCTAGGGGTCCAGGAAACTACGAGCAGTACTTC; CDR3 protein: CSARGPGNYEQYF
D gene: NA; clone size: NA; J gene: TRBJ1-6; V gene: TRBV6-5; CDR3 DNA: TGTGCCAGCAGTTACGCCAGCTCCTATAATTCACCCCTCCACTTT; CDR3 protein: CASSYASSYNSPLHF
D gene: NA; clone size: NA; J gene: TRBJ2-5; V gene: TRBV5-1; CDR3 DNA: TGCGCCAGCAGCCGAGGGAGTTCGGACTATCAAGAGACCCAGTACTTC; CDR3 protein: CASSRGSSDYQETQYF
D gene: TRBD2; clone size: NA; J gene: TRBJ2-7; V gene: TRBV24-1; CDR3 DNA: TGTGCCACCAGTGATTCCACCGGACTAGCGGGCCCCTCCTACGAGCAGTACTTC; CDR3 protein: CATSDSTGLAGPSYEQYF
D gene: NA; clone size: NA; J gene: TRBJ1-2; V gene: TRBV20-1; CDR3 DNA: TGCAGTGCTAGACCAGGGGTGACGAATGGCTACACCTTC; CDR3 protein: CSARPGVTNGYTF
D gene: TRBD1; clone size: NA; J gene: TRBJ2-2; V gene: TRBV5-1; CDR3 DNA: TGCGCCAGCAGCCCATCTTGGACAGGGCGGACCGGGGAGCTGTTTTTT; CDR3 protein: CASSPSWTGRTGELFF
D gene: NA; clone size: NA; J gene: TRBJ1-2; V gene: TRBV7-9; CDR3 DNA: TGTGCCAGCAGCTTAGCGCAGGGCTACACCTTC; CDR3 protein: CASSLAQGYTF
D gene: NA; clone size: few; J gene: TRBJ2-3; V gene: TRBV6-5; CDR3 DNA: TGTGCCAGCAGTTACTCAGGGGGTTTGGATACGCAGTATTTT; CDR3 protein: CASSYSGGLDTQYF
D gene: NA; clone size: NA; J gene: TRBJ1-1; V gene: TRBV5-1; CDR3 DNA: TGCGCCAGCGGCGGTCGGGGGAGGGATGAAGCTTTCTTT; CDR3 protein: CASGGRGRDEAFF
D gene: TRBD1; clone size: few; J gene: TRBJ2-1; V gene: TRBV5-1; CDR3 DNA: TGCGCCAGCAGCTTGACGAACCCCCACAGGGGTGAGCAGTTCTTC; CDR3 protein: CASSLTNPHRGEQFF
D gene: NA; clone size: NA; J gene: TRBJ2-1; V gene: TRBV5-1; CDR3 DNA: TGCGCCAGCAGGAGCGTCAATGAGCAGTTCTTC; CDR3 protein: CASRSVNEQFF